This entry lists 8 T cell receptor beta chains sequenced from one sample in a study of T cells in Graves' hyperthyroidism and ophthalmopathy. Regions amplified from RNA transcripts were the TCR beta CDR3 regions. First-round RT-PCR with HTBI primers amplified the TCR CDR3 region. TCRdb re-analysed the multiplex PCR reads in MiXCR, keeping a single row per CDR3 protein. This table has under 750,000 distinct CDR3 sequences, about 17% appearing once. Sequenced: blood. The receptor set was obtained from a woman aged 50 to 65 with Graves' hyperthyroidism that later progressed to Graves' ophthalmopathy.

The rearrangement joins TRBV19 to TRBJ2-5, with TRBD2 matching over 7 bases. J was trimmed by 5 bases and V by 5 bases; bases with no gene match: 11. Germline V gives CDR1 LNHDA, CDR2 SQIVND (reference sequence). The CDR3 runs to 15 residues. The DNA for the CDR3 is TGTGCCAGTAGTGCGCGAACTAGCGCGGGGGAGACCCAGTACTTC. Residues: CASSARTSAGETQYF.

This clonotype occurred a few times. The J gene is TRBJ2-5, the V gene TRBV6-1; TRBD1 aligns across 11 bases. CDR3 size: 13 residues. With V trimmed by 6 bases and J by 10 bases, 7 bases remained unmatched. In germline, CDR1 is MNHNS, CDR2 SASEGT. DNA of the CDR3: TGTGCCAGCAGGAGGGACAGGGGGAGACGCCAGTACTTC. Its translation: CASRRDRGRRQYF.

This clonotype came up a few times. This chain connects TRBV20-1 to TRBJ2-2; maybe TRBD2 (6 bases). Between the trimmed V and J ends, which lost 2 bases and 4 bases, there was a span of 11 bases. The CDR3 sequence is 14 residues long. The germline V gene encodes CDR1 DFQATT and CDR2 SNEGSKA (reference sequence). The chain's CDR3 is CSARRQGGTGELFF. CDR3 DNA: TGCAGTGCTAGACGGCAGGGAGGCACCGGGGAGCTGTTTTTT.

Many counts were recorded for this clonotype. The CDR3 is CASTLQGRVVNQPQHF. CDR3 DNA: TGTGCCAGTACCCTACAGGGGCGAGTCGTCAATCAGCCCCAGCATTTT. This sequence joins TRBV19 and TRBJ1-5; 7 bases agree with TRBD1. Germline loops: CDR1 LNHDA, CDR2 SQIVND (reference sequence). The CDR3 sequence is 16 residues long. The junction had 12 bases not matched to a gene; V was cut back by 7 bases and J by 3 bases. The entire variable domain, with the rest obtained from reference TRBV19 and TRBJ1-5, is as follows: DGGITQSPKYLFRKEGQNVTLSCEQNLNHDAMYWYRQDPGQGLRLIYYSQIVNDFQKGDIAEGYSVSREKKESFPLTVTSAQKNPTAFYLCASTLQGRVVNQPQHFGDGTRLSIL.

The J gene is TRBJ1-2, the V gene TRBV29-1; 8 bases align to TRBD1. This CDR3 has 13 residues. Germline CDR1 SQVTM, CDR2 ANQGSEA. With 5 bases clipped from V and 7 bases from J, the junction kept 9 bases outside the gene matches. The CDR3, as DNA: TGCAGCGTTCGGGACAGGTCGTCGGGTGGCTACACCTTC. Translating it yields CSVRDRSSGGYTF.

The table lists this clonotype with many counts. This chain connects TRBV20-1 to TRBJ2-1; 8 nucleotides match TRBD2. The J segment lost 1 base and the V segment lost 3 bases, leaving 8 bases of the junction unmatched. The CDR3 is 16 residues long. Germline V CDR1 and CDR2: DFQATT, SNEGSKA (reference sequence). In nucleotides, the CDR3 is TGCAGTGCTAGTTCAGCGGGGGCCGAGTCCTACAATGAGCAGTTCTTC. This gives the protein CSASSAGAESYNEQFF.

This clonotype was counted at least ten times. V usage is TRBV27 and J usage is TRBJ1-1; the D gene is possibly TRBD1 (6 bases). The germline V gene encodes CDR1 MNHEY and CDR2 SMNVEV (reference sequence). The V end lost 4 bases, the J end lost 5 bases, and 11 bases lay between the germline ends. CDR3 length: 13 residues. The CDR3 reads CASSSFRGTEAFF. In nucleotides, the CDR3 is TGTGCCAGCAGTTCCTTCAGGGGAACTGAAGCTTTCTTT.

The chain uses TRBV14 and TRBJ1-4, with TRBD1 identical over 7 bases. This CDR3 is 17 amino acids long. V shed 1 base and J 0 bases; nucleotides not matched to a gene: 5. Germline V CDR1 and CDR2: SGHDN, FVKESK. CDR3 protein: CASSQVRGGATNEKLFF. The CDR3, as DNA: TGTGCCAGCAGCCAAGTAAGAGGGGGCGCAACTAATGAAAAACTGTTTTTT.